These 28 T cell receptor beta chains were all obtained from the same sample, sequenced in a study of T cell responses to AZD1222 COVID-19 vaccine. Sequenced by immunoSEQ multiplex PCR; TCRdb stores in-frame clones only, minus some. Of about 73,000 clones listed, 70% to 90% are singletons. Sequences were derived from peripheral blood, sampled on day 0 of AZD1222 vaccination. The origin of the receptors is an adult in good health.

The chain uses TRBV6-5 and TRBJ1-5, with a possible D match to TRBD1 (5 bases). Germline assignment: CDR1 MNHEY and CDR2 SVGAGI. The CDR3 has 15 residues. Trimming removed 5 bases from V and 4 bases from J, with 15 bases in between. This CDR3 reads CASSTNRGTNQPQHF. CDR3 DNA sequence: TGTGCCAGCAGTACTAACCGCGGGACGAATCAGCCCCAGCATTTT.

The J gene is TRBJ2-7, the V gene TRBV7-9; 12 positions match TRBD2. The V and J ends lost 2 bases and 5 bases, in that order; junction bases with no gene match: 7. This CDR3 has 16 residues. Germline V gene lookup returns CDR1 SEHNR and CDR2 FQNEAQ (reference sequence). The CDR3 sequence is CASSLMTSGSVNEQYF. CDR3 bases: TGTGCCAGCAGCTTAATGACTAGCGGGAGCGTGAACGAGCAGTACTTC.

The chain links TRBV19 to TRBJ1-5; D gene ambiguous. V was shortened by 3 bases and J by 3 bases, with 12 bases between the two germline ends. The germline V gene encodes CDR1 LNHDA and CDR2 SQIVND (reference sequence). The CDR3 length is 15 residues. The CDR3 spells CASSIELGNNQPQHF. The CDR3 nucleotides read TGTGCCAGTAGTATCGAGCTCGGCAACAATCAGCCCCAGCATTTT.

This clone was detected only once. The gene calls are TRBV5-5 and TRBJ1-2, with D hard to call. The CDR3 spans 14 residues. Trimming took off 2 bases at V and 2 bases at J, with 10 bases between the two ends. The germline V gene encodes CDR1 SGHKS and CDR2 YYEKEE (reference sequence). CDR3 residues: CASSFQLGNYGYTF. CDR3 in DNA: TGTGCCAGCAGCTTCCAGCTGGGAAACTATGGCTACACCTTC.

CDR3 nucleotide sequence: TGTGCCAGCAGCCTCCCCAGGGGGGAACCTAGCACAGATACGCAGTATTTT. Translating gives CASSLPRGEPSTDTQYF. The J gene is TRBJ2-3, the V gene TRBV9, with TRBD1 as a possible D gene (7 bases). Trimming pared 4 bases from V and 0 bases from J, leaving 18 bases between. Per germline, CDR1 SGDLS and CDR2 YYNGEE. The CDR3 consists of 17 residues.

The chain recombines TRBV11-1 with TRBJ1-1; 7 nucleotides align to TRBD1. The CDR3 loop spans 14 amino acids. Germline V CDR1 and CDR2: SGHAT, FQDESV (reference sequence). J gave up 2 bases and V 7 bases, and 7 bases lay outside the gene matches. CDR3 amino acids: CASKRQGRNTEAFF. The CDR3 nucleotides read TGTGCCAGCAAAAGACAGGGAAGAAACACTGAAGCTTTCTTT.

The V and J genes are TRBV10-1 and TRBJ1-1; TRBD1 is a possible D gene (6 bases). The CDR3 covers 14 residues. The germline V and J ends were trimmed by 5 bases and 12 bases, with 22 bases remaining between them. Germline V gives CDR1 WNHNN, CDR2 SYGVQD (reference sequence). CDR3 nucleotides: TGCGCCAGCAGTCCAACAGGGATTCGGCACGAAACTTTCTTT. Its protein is CASSPTGIRHETFF.

A single count supports this clone. The J gene is TRBJ2-6, the V gene TRBV2; the D is unclear. V shed 4 bases and J shed 0 bases, with 7 bases lying between them. The CDR3 is 15 amino acids. Germline-derived CDR1 and CDR2 are SNHLY and FYNNEI. CDR3 sequence (DNA): TGTGCCAGCAGTGGACAACTCTCTGGGGCCAACGTCCTGACTTTC. Its translation: CASSGQLSGANVLTF. Full variable domain (rest looked up from reference TRBV2 and TRBJ2-6): EPEVTQTPSHQVTQMGQEVILRCVPISNHLYFYWYRQILGQKVEFLVSFYNNEISEKSEIFDDQFSVERPDGSNFTLKIRSTKLEDSAMYFCASSGQLSGANVLTFGAGSRLTVL.

J is TRBJ2-7 and V is TRBV20-1; D is perhaps TRBD1 (5 bases). CDR1 and CDR2 (germline): DFQATT, SNEGSKA (reference sequence). CDR3 size: 11 residues. The V and J ends lost 3 bases and 5 bases respectively, with 8 bases between them. CDR3 protein: CSARGLDEQYF. As DNA, the CDR3 is TGCAGTGCTAGGGGGCTTGACGAGCAGTACTTC.

V gene TRBV7-2 combines with J gene TRBJ2-7; tentative D call: TRBD2 (7 bases). V was trimmed by 3 bases and J by 3 bases, leaving 18 bases between them. The CDR3 is 16 amino acids. The V gene's germline CDR1 is SGHTA and CDR2 FQGNSA. CDR3 DNA: TGTGCCAGCAGCTTGGTCTCCCGGGGGGCCCTCTACGAGCAGTACTTC. Translated: CASSLVSRGALYEQYF. Drawing the rest from reference TRBV7-2 and TRBJ2-7, the complete variable domain is GAGVSQSPSNKVTEKGKDVELRCDPISGHTALYWYRQSLGQGLEFLIYFQGNSAPDKSGLPSDRFSAERTGGSVSTLTIQRTQQEDSAVYLCASSLVSRGALYEQYFGPGTRLTVT.

The chain recombines TRBV4-1 with TRBJ1-2; TRBD1 is a possible D gene (6 bases). Looked up from germline, CDR1 is MGHRA and CDR2 is YSYEKL. The CDR3 loop spans 15 amino acids. With 0 bases removed from V and 6 bases from J, the gap between germline ends came to 14 bases. DNA of the CDR3: TGCGCCAGCAGCCAAGACCCCAGGGGAGGAAATGGCTACACCTTC. It is translated as CASSQDPRGGNGYTF.

Only a few counts were recorded for this clone. The chain carries TRBV6-5 and TRBJ2-7; D may be TRBD1 (6 bases). CDR3 size: 13 residues. In germline, CDR1 is MNHEY, CDR2 SVGAGI. Trimming removed 5 bases at V and 2 bases at J, with 10 bases between. The CDR3 protein is CASSQQGPYEQYF. Here the CDR3 DNA reads TGTGCCAGCAGTCAGCAGGGGCCCTACGAGCAGTACTTC.

This clone was recorded once. The V gene is TRBV6-2 or TRBV6-3, the J gene TRBJ2-3; perhaps TRBD1 as D (5 bases). V was cut by 2 bases and J by 2 bases, with 11 bases left in between. The CDR3 sequence is 15 residues long. Germline CDR1 and CDR2: MNHEY and SVGEGT. CDR3 region: CASSYGAVATDTQYF. For the CDR3, the DNA is TGTGCCAGCAGTTACGGGGCGGTGGCCACAGATACGCAGTATTTT.

This CDR3 is CASSPGTSGSKGDTGELFF. The DNA of the CDR3 is TGTGCCAGCAGCCCCGGGACTAGCGGGAGTAAGGGCGACACCGGGGAGCTGTTTTTT. This chain links TRBV7-8 with TRBJ2-2, with 14 positions matching TRBD2. Germline V gene sequence: CDR1 SGHVS, CDR2 FQNEAQ. This CDR3 is 19 amino acids long. V was clipped by 5 bases and J by 3 bases; unmatched bases: 11.

The chain carries TRBV14 and TRBJ2-2; no definite D call. This CDR3 spans 12 amino acids. Germline CDR1 reads SGHDN; CDR2 reads FVKESK. Between the trimmed V and J ends, which lost 0 bases and 5 bases, there was a span of 1 base. This CDR3 is CASSQETGELFF. The DNA of the CDR3 is TGTGCCAGCAGCCAAGAAACCGGGGAGCTGTTTTTT.

The chain is built from TRBV3-1 (or the pseudogene TRBV3-2) and TRBJ1-6, with TRBD1 identical over 8 bases. The CDR3 totals 15 residues. Germline-derived CDR1 and CDR2 are LGHDT and YNNKEL (reference sequence). J lost 7 bases, V lost 6 bases, and 8 bases had no gene match. CDR3 coding DNA: TGTGCCAGCAGACATGGACAGGGTAACAATTCACCCCTCCACTTT. This sequence encodes CASRHGQGNNSPLHF.

This CDR3 reads CASSGTALEAFF. CDR3 bases: TGTGCCAGCAGTGGGACCGCTCTTGAAGCTTTCTTT. The chain links TRBV5-5 to TRBJ1-1; a possible D gene is TRBD1 (5 bases). Germline-derived CDR1 and CDR2 are SGHKS and YYEKEE (reference sequence). V lost 5 bases, J lost 7 bases, and 12 bases lay in between. The CDR3 consists of 12 residues.

The V gene is TRBV5-6, the J gene TRBJ2-7; the D gene is possibly TRBD1 (5 bases). The CDR3 is made up of 15 amino acids. Germline CDR1 SGHDT, CDR2 YYEEEE. Trimming took off 0 bases at V and 3 bases at J, with 13 bases between the two ends. This CDR3 reads CASSLGGQGYYEQYF. The DNA of the CDR3 is TGTGCCAGCAGCTTGGGTGGTCAGGGATACTACGAGCAGTACTTC.

This chain joins TRBV10-3 and TRBJ1-6; TRBD1 matches at 7 bases. V trimming: 6 bases; J trimming: 2 bases; junction bases outside the gene matches: 7. The germline CDR1 and CDR2 sequences are ENHRY and SYGVKD. The CDR3 sequence is 16 residues long. The CDR3 here is CAISDPGQPYNSPLHF. The CDR3, as DNA: TGTGCCATCAGCGACCCGGGACAGCCCTATAATTCACCCCTCCACTTT.

The V call is TRBV11-3, the J call TRBJ2-1, with 10 bases fitting TRBD1. CDR3 length equals 16 residues. V trimming: 1 base; J trimming: 6 bases; junction bases outside the gene matches: 6. Germline CDR1 is SGHNT and CDR2 is YENEEA. CDR3 DNA: TGTGCCAGCAGCTTAGTGGGACAGGGGAATTCCAATGAGCAGTTCTTC. Its protein product is CASSLVGQGNSNEQFF.

The rearrangement uses TRBV7-9 and TRBJ1-5; D gene uncertain. CDR1 is SEHNR and CDR2 is FQNEAQ in the germline V gene (reference sequence). Trimming cost V 2 bases and J 10 bases, with 18 bases left between them. This CDR3 region has 15 residues. This chain's CDR3 is CASSLRFLGARPQHF. The CDR3 DNA follows: TGTGCCAGCAGCTTACGATTCCTGGGCGCCCGACCCCAGCATTTT.

This chain connects TRBV19 to TRBJ1-6; D is uncertain. The CDR3 is 14 amino acids. Trimming pared 6 bases from V and 4 bases from J, leaving 10 bases between. Germline CDR1 LNHDA, CDR2 SQIVND (reference sequence). The CDR3 region is CASSLGPYNSPLHF. The CDR3 DNA is TGTGCCAGTAGCCTCGGGCCTTATAATTCACCCCTCCACTTT.

The V gene is TRBV5-1, the J gene TRBJ2-2; D unresolved. With 4 bases removed from V and 5 bases from J, the gap between germline ends came to 9 bases. The CDR3 spans 13 residues. Germline V CDR1 and CDR2: SGHRS, YFSETQ. CDR3 protein: CASSPLETGELFF. In DNA form, the CDR3 reads TGCGCCAGCAGCCCCCTGGAAACCGGGGAGCTGTTTTTT. The full variable domain, completed using reference TRBV5-1 and TRBJ2-2, is KAGVTQTPRYLIKTRGQQVTLSCSPISGHRSVSWYQQTPGQGLQFLFEYFSETQRNKGNFPGRFSGRQFSNSRSEMNVSTLELGDSALYLCASSPLETGELFFGEGSRLTVL.

The rearrangement links TRBV5-1 to TRBJ1-2; the match to TRBD1 covers 7 bases. The CDR3 has 17 amino acids. The ends lost 1 base at V and 5 bases at J; junction bases unmatched: 14. Per the germline V gene, CDR1 is SGHRS and CDR2 is YFSETQ. The CDR3 DNA reads as TGCGCCAGCAGCTTGAGGGACAGCGTATCTTCAGGGTATGGCTACACCTTC. This translates into CASSLRDSVSSGYGYTF.

The V gene is TRBV10-3, the J gene TRBJ1-1; D gene unclear. Germline V gives CDR1 ENHRY, CDR2 SYGVKD. This CDR3 has 15 amino acids. The V end was cut by 4 bases, the J end by 2 bases, with 14 bases between. CDR3 nucleotides: TGTGCCATCAGTGGAAGTGGTGGATTAAACACTGAAGCTTTCTTT. It is translated as CAISGSGGLNTEAFF.

This chain links TRBV29-1 with TRBJ2-2; D gene uncertain. V lost 0 bases and J 3 bases, leaving 11 bases between the germline ends. Germline V gene sequence: CDR1 SQVTM, CDR2 ANQGSEA. This CDR3 contains 15 residues. The CDR3 region has the DNA TGCAGCGTTGAAGATCCGCACAGTGACACCGGGGAGCTGTTTTTT. It is translated as CSVEDPHSDTGELFF.

The rearrangement joins TRBV7-3 to TRBJ2-7; tentatively, D is TRBD1 (6 bases). The CDR3 length is 14 residues. V dropped 5 bases and J dropped 3 bases, with 14 bases sitting between them. Germline assignment: CDR1 SGHTA and CDR2 FQGTGA. CDR3 sequence: CASSPRDTFYEQYF. The DNA of the CDR3 is TGTGCCAGCAGCCCCAGGGACACTTTCTACGAGCAGTACTTC.

V is TRBV10-3 and J is TRBJ1-1, with D possibly being TRBD1 (5 bases). This CDR3 is built from 14 residues. Germline loops: CDR1 ENHRY, CDR2 SYGVKD. Trimming removed 3 bases from V and 1 base from J, with 9 bases in between. For the CDR3, the DNA is TGTGCCATCAGTGACTGGGACGAGAACACTGAAGCTTTCTTT. Residues: CAISDWDENTEAFF.